A single sample gave rise to the 10 T cell receptor beta chains below, sequenced in a study of chemoradiotherapy in HPV16-positive cancers. Assay used: immunoSEQ multiplex PCR; TCRdb lists only in-frame clones, some missing. The table includes 22,000 or so clones, roughly 90% detected once. Material: blood, obtained from a patient who underwent chemoradiotherapy. These receptors were collected from a human donor with HPV-associated anogenital cancer.

The chain couples TRBV5-1 to TRBJ1-5, with TRBD1 matching over 9 bases. Germline CDR1 is SGHRS and CDR2 is YFSETQ. The CDR3 contains 15 residues. V shed 0 bases, J shed 6 bases, and the junction held 4 bases outside the gene matches. In nucleotides, the CDR3 is TGCGCCAGCAGCTTGGACGGGACAGGGAGTCAGCCCCAGCATTTT. The encoded protein is CASSLDGTGSQPQHF.

A single count supports this clone. The chain joins TRBV2 to TRBJ2-5, with a possible D match to TRBD1 (6 bases). Germline V gives CDR1 SNHLY, CDR2 FYNNEI. With 8 bases removed from V and 2 bases from J, the gap between germline ends came to 15 bases. This CDR3 has 14 amino acids. This CDR3 is CASRKGGIQETQYF. The CDR3 DNA is TGTGCCAGCCGCAAAGGGGGTATTCAAGAGACCCAGTACTTC.

J is TRBJ2-3 and V is TRBV5-6; TRBD1 agrees at 8 bases. V was pared by 0 bases and J by 2 bases, with 5 bases of the junction left unmatched. The CDR3 spans 16 residues. Germline CDR1 is SGHDT and CDR2 is YYEEEE. As DNA, the CDR3 is TGTGCCAGCAGCTTGGTAGGGACAGGCCTCACAGATACGCAGTATTTT. It yields the protein CASSLVGTGLTDTQYF.

This clone was detected once. The rearrangement links TRBV7-2 to TRBJ1-5, with D perhaps matching TRBD1 (6 bases). Per germline, CDR1 SGHTA and CDR2 FQGNSA. This CDR3 has 17 residues. Trimming took 2 bases from V and 3 from J, leaving 17 bases between them. The chain's CDR3 is CASSLNGAGDYNQPQHF. DNA for the CDR3: TGTGCCAGCAGCTTAAACGGGGCAGGGGATTACAATCAGCCCCAGCATTTT.

CDR3 nucleotide sequence: TGCGCCAGCAGCGAGGGACAGCCCAATGAAAAACTGTTTTTT. Protein product: CASSEGQPNEKLFF. The J gene is TRBJ1-4, the V gene TRBV5-1, with 7 bases lining up with TRBD1. J lost 5 bases, V lost 4 bases, and 5 bases had no gene match. This CDR3 has 14 residues. In germline, CDR1 is SGHRS, CDR2 YFSETQ. The whole variable domain, remainder taken from reference TRBV5-1 and TRBJ1-4, is KAGVTQTPRYLIKTRGQQVTLSCSPISGHRSVSWYQQTPGQGLQFLFEYFSETQRNKGNFPGRFSGRQFSNSRSEMNVSTLELGDSALYLCASSEGQPNEKLFFGSGTQLSVL.

The rearrangement uses TRBV13 and TRBJ2-3; the D gene is possibly TRBD2 (5 bases). This CDR3 spans 13 amino acids. Trimming shortened V by 5 bases and J by 4 bases, and 10 bases separated the two germline ends. Germline CDR1 is PRHDT and CDR2 is FYEKMQ (reference sequence). Written as DNA, the CDR3 is TGTGCCAGCAGCGTGAGGGCGGCAGATACGCAGTATTTT. Translation: CASSVRAADTQYF. Complete variable domain (other parts from reference TRBV13 and TRBJ2-3): AAGVIQSPRHLIKEKRETATLKCYPIPRHDTVYWYQQGPGQDPQFLISFYEKMQSDKGSIPDRFSAQQFSDYHSELNMSSLELGDSALYFCASSVRAADTQYFGPGTRLTVL.

The rearrangement joins TRBV6-1 to TRBJ1-5, with a tentative D call TRBD1 (5 bases). The CDR3 is 14 residues long. In germline, CDR1 is MNHNS, CDR2 SASEGT. Trimming took off 7 bases at V and 6 bases at J, with 16 bases between the two ends. Here the CDR3 reads CASTPTRGAQPQHF. The CDR3 nucleotides are TGTGCCAGCACCCCTACAAGGGGAGCTCAGCCCCAGCATTTT.

This clone was observed a single time. This chain uses TRBV5-4 with TRBJ2-5; 11 nucleotides agree with TRBD2. Losses at the gene ends were 2 bases for V and 4 bases for J; bases not matched to a gene: 4. The CDR3 is made up of 15 amino acids. The germline V gene encodes CDR1 SGHNT and CDR2 YYREEE (reference sequence). The chain's CDR3 is CASSFRLAGGETQYF. The CDR3, as DNA: TGTGCCAGCAGCTTCAGGCTAGCGGGGGGAGAGACCCAGTACTTC.

CDR3 in amino acids: CASRTGLAEKLFF. The CDR3 DNA sequence: TGCGCCAGCAGGACGGGGTTAGCTGAAAAACTGTTTTTT. The chain has TRBV5-1 and TRBJ1-4; D is undetermined. This CDR3 spans 13 amino acids. Germline V gene lookup returns CDR1 SGHRS and CDR2 YFSETQ. V was pared by 5 bases and J by 7 bases, with 12 bases between.

The chain links TRBV19 to TRBJ1-6; D is perhaps TRBD1 (5 bases). The CDR3 covers 16 residues. The germline V gene has CDR1 LNHDA and CDR2 SQIVND (reference sequence). V was trimmed by 0 bases and J by 9 bases, leaving 15 bases between them. CDR3 in amino acids: CASSIDLIGGISPLHF. The DNA of the CDR3 is TGTGCCAGTAGTATAGATCTCATCGGGGGTATTTCACCCCTCCACTTT.